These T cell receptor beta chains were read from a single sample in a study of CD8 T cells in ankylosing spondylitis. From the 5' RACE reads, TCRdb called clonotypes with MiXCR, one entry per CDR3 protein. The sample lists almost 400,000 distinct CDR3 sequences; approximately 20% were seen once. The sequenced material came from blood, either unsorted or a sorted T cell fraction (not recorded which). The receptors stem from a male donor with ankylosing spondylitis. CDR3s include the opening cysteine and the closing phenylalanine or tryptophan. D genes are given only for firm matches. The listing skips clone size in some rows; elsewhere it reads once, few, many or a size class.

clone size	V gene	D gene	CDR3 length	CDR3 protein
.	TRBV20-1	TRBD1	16	CSARPSLGDRLRGYTF
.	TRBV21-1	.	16	CASSKRQGLAGDTQYF
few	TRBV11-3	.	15	CASSSGVGSIYEAFF
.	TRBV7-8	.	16	CASSPIDNYSNQPQHF
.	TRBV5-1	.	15	CASSLEQPAADTQYF
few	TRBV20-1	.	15	CSAPLPLGSSYEQYF
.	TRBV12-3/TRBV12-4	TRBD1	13	CASSRDRTIGYTF
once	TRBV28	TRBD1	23	CASSLYTTDRDRSILDSNQPQHF
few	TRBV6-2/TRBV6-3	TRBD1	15	CASRRVGQGRREQFF
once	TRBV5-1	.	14	CASSMDRANTEAFF
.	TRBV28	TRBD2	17	CASSMGGLAVPYNEQFF
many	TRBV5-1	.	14	CASSFTGDTGELFF
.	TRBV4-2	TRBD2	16	CASSQVWGGSGETQYF
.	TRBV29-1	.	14	CSVEVIGGDYGYTF
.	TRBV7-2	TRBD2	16	CASSLRSGLALNEQFF